The clone carrying this T cell receptor (beta chain) occurred many times. These data belong to a study of blood T cell repertoires in COVID-19. Study-wide background: Both acute and convalescent COVID-19 samples were obtained from the United States, Italy and Spain. Sample material is recorded as cDNA or gDNA derived from T cells, B-cell-depleted T cells, or PBMCs.

CDR1 and CDR2 from the germline V gene are PRHDT and FYEKMQ (reference sequence). V shed 1 base and J shed 8 bases, with 15 bases lying between them. The CDR3 runs to 15 residues. Authors' data handling: Cell counts per sample came from amplifying reference gene primers. Repertoires were generated with immunoSEQ multiplex PCR, while TCRdb's copy carries only in-frame clones and drops some. The V and J calls and the clone size are those of that table, but D and trimming were determined from the DNA. The data contain 60,000 or so clones, 78% of them singletons. The TCR comes from a human donor in a cohort sampled during active COVID-19. Specimen: peripheral blood. The chain combines TRBV13 with TRBJ2-1; a weak D match, TRBD2 (6 bases). CDR3 sequence (DNA): TGTGCCAGCAGCTTAGCGGGAGAAGACCGCTATGAGCAGTTCTTC. This translates into CASSLAGEDRYEQFF.